This T cell receptor (beta chain) comes out of a study of graft-versus-host responses after intestinal transplantation (TCRdb year 2021). Regarding the study in general: The transplants that recipients received were multivisceral, liver-intestinal, or isolated intestinal. Every recipient was given anti-thymocyte globulin induction, followed by around three years of maintenance tacrolimus and steroids. Graft-versus-host and host-versus-graft alloreactive T cell clones were tracked in the graft, circulation and bone marrow after intestinal transplantation using bulk TCR-beta CDR3 sequencing. To identify alloreactive clones, pre-transplant mixed lymphocyte reaction products were sequenced and compared with unstimulated pre-transplant donor and recipient T cells. The cohort enrolled some 25 intestinal transplant recipients including one retransplant, and a few patients lacking pretransplant specimens were excluded. A peak of at least 4% donor T cells among recipient peripheral blood mononuclear cells was the definition used for donor T cell macrochimerism. Rather than going through the commercial service, samples from a few later patients were sequenced in-house on an Illumina MiSeq and processed with MiXCR. Overall results and qualifications from the work: Conclusions were limited by the relatively low number and heterogeneity of intestinal transplant patients. GvH clones were detected in recipient bone marrow, and some appeared earlier in ileal mucosa or blood, consistent with an intestinal mucosal origin. High GvH to HvG T cell clonal ratios were observed in the allografts of patients with donor T cell macrochimerism. Early after transplant, peak levels of circulating GvH clones were associated with declines in HvG clones.

This sample's time point label indicates: cells obtained before transplantation from donor or recipient. CD3+CD4+ and CD3+CD8+ populations were FACS-sorted from unstimulated pre-transplant donor and recipient cells taken from spleen or lymph nodes. The library was made by the immunoSEQ multiplex PCR assay. In most patients, genomic DNA was isolated using the Qiagen DNeasy Blood and Tissue Kit and sent frozen to Adaptive Biotechnologies for TCR sequencing. For most patients, high-throughput TCR-beta CDR3 sequencing of genomic DNA was performed by Adaptive Biotechnologies. The study's own analysis went as follows. Adaptive's ImmunoSEQ software was the source of the TCR sequencing data for about 18 patients, while three other patients were processed with MiXCR and VDJtools. To correct CD4 versus CD8 sorting errors, any sequence found in both subsets at a frequency ratio below 5:1 was removed. CDR3 nucleotide sequences shared between donor and recipient were removed because their origin could not be assigned. At least 2-fold expansion over unstimulated cells and a minimum CFSE-low frequency of 0.002% (template counts) or 0.001% (read counts) were required for clones to be classified as alloreactive. Clones detected in sequenced pre-transplant spleen, lymph node, or MLR CFSE-low populations of the donor or recipient were defined as mappable. The cumulative frequency of alloreactive clones was calculated as a percentage of all sequences, weighted by copy number. TCRdb stores this immuneACCESS table with in-frame sequences only. Part of the clones is absent; in the studies checked, under half of the shortfall reflects unresolved V genes, and no reason is known for the rest. From that table come the V and J calls and clone size; the DNA was used to work out D and trimming. Across this sample there are 90,000 to 120,000 clones, with approximately 86% seen only once. The ten largest clones represent about 0.75% of the sample.

The CDR3 runs 15 amino acids, cysteine and phenylalanine included. Kept here is only the CDR3 DNA, which spans 45 bases and is read in frame from base 1. CDR1 and CDR2 (SGHRS, YFSETQ) derive from the germline V gene. Trimming at the junction amounts to 0 bases on V and 8 bases on J, and the germline ends lie 14 bases apart. With regard to this clone: The antigen it recognizes is unknown. No much larger clonotype is one base removed from it; base qualities were not supplied.

The sample here was unstimulated CD4+ T cells sorted from spleen or lymph node cells, taken before transplant. The source is a human donor who was the organ donor for an intestinal transplant. Recombination joined TRBV5-1 with TRBJ1-4, with no reliable assignment of the D segment. The sequence in DNA is TGCGCCAGCAGCTTGGGCCGAAGCAGCCGCGAAAAACTGTTTTTT. Translated, this is CASSLGRSSREKLFF.